This T cell receptor beta chain was documented in a study of graft-versus-host responses after intestinal transplantation. Across the study: Anti-thymocyte globulin was used for induction in all recipients, who then took tacrolimus and steroids for roughly three years.

The assay was immunoSEQ multiplex PCR, and TCRdb's table has in-frame clones only and misses some. The data show around 90,000 clones, with around 90% seen just once and 0.3% held by the top ten. The CDR3 totals 15 residues. The V end lost 0 bases, the J end lost 5 bases, and 11 bases lay between the germline ends. From germline, CDR1 is MNHEY and CDR2 SVGAGI. About this clone itself: Its matching antigen is unknown.

Notes on the study in general: High graft-versus-host to host-versus-graft T cell clonal ratios marked allografts of patients with graft-donor macrochimerism.

The sample here was unstimulated CD4+ T cells sorted from spleen or lymph node cells, taken before intestinal transplant. This sequence was found in a human donor who received an intestinal transplant. The genes are TRBV6-5 and TRBJ1-5; D unresolved. The chain's CDR3 is CASSYSGKTHQPQHF. The CDR3 DNA sequence: TGTGCCAGCAGTTACTCAGGGAAGACGCATCAGCCCCAGCATTTT.